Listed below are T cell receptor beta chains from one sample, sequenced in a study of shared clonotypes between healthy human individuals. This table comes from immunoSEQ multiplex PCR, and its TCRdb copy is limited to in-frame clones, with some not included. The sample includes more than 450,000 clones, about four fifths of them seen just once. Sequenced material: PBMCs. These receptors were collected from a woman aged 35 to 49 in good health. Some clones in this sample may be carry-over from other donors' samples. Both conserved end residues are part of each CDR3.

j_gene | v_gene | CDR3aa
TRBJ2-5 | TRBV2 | CASSEMGGQETQYF
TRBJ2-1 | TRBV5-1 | CASSLVGTDYYNEQFF
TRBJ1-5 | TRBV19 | CASSIVADSNQPQHF
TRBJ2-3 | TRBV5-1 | CASSLYQGLKVTDTQYF
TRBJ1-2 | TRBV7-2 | CASSLTSLTDGYTF
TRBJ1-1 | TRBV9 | CASSRRGAEAFF
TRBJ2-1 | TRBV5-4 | CASSFGPMGGVNNEQFF
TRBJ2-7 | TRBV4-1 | CASSQGQVSSYEQYF
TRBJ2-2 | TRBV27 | CASSLRLAGGGSNTGELFF
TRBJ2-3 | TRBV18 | CASSPGGREGDTQYF
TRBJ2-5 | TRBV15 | CATSLEGQETQYF
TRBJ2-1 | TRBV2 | CASSEEAGSNEQFF
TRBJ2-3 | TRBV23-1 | CASSKQLTGLAKSDTQYF
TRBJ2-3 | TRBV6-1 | CASSEGGRDTDTQYF
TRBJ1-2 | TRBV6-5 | CASSNPSGSGYTF
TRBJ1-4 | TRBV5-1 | CASSLLGANEKLFF
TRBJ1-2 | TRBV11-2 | CASSQGNYGYTF
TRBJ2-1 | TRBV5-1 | CASSPGTLDNEQFF
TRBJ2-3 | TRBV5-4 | CASSLEPAGGGDTQYF
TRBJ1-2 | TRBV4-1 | CASSHPPTGARYGYTF